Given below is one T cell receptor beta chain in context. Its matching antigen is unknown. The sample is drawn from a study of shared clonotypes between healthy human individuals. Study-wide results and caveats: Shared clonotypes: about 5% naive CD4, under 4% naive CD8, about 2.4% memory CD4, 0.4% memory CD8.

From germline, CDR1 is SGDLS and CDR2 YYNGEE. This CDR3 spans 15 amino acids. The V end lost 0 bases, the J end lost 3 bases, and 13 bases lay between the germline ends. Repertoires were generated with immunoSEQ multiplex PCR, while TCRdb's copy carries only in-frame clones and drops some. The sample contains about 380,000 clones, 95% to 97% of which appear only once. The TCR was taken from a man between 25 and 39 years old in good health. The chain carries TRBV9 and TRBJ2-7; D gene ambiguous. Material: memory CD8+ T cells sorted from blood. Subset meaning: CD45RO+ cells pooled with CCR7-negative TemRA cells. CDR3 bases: TGTGCCAGCAGCGTAGGCCAGGCGGACCACTACGAGCAGTACTTC. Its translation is CASSVGQADHYEQYF.